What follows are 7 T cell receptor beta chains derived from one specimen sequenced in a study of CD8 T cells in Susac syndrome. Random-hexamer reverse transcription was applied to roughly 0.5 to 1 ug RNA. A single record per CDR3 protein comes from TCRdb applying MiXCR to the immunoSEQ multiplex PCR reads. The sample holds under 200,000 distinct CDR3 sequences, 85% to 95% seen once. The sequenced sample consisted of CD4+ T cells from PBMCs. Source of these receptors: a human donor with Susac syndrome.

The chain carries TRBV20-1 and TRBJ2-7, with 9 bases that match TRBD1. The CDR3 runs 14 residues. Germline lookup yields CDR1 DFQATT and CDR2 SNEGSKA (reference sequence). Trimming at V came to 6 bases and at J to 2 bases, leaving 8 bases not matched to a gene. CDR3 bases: TGCAGTGCCCAGACAGGGGGGGTTCCCTACGAGCAGTACTTC. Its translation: CSAQTGGVPYEQYF.

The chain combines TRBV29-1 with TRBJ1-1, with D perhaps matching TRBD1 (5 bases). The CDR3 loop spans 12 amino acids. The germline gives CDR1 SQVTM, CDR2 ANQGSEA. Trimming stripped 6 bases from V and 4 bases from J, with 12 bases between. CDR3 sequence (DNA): TGCAGCGTATCAGGGAAGGGCACTGAAGCTTTCTTT. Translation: CSVSGKGTEAFF. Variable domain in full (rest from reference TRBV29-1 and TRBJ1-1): SAVISQKPSRDICQRGTSLTIQCQVDSQVTMMFWYRQQPGQSLTLIATANQGSEATYESGFVIDKFPISRPNLTFSTLTVSNMSPEDSSIYLCSVSGKGTEAFFGQGTRLTVV.

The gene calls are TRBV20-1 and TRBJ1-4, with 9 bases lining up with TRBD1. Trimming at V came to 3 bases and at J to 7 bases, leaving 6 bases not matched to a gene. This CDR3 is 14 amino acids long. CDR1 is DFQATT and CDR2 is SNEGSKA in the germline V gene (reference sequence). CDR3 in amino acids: CSARPGQGGEKLFF. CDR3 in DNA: TGCAGTGCTAGGCCGGGACAGGGAGGTGAAAAACTGTTTTTT.

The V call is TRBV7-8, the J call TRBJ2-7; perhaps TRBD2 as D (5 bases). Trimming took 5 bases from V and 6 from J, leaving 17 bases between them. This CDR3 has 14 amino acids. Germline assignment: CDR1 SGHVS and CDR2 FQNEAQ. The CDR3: CASSQRPSSGEQYF. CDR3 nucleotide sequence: TGTGCCAGCAGCCAAAGACCTAGCTCCGGCGAGCAGTACTTC.

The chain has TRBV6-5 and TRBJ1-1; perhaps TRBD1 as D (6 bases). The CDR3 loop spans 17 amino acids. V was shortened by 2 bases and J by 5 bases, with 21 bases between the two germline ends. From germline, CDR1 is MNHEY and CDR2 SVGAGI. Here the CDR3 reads CASSYKPDRGARTEAFF. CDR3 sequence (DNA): TGTGCCAGCAGTTACAAACCCGATCGGGGGGCACGGACTGAAGCTTTCTTT.

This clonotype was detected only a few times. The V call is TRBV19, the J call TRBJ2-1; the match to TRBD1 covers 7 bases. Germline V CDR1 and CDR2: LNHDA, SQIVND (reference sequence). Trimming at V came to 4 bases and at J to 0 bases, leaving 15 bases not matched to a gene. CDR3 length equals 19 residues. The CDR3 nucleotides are TGTGCCAGTAGTAACCCCCTCAGGGGGTCCCCAAGCTCCTACAATGAGCAGTTCTTC. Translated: CASSNPLRGSPSSYNEQFF.

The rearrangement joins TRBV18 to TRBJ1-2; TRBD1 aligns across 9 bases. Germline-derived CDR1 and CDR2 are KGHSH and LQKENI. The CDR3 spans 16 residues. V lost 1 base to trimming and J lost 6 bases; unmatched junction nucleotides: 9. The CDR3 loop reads CASSPRGDRVEDGYTF. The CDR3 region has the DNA TGTGCCAGCTCACCACGGGGGGACAGGGTAGAGGATGGCTACACCTTC.